The text below deals with one T cell receptor beta chain. A few counts support this clonotype. No antigen is known for it. No per-base quality is available; no much larger clone lies one base away. The V and J ends are trimmed by 5 bases and 8 bases, leaving 10 bases between them. For CDR1 and CDR2, the germline V gene (reference sequence) lists MNHEY and SMNVEV. Taken from cysteine to phenylalanine, the CDR3 has 12 residues. The CDR3 DNA has 36 bases and is translated from base 1. RNA was extracted using the RNeasy kit, and roughly 0.5 to 1 microgram was reverse transcribed with random hexamers. The immunoSEQ multiplex PCR assay, covering 54 Vbeta and 13 Jbeta segments, was used to amplify TCR beta CDR3 regions. PCR amplification bias was corrected by using a synthetic template baseline for primer optimization and computational correction. In the original analysis: Only productive sequences were kept, with reads annotated to V, D and J genes according to IMGT and analyzed in immunoSEQ Analyzer. Clonality was calculated as one minus the Shannon entropy normalized by log2 of the number of productive unique sequences. For each patient and control, public and private clones were evaluated within the 100 most prevalent clones. Clones were defined as Susac-specific if absent from the healthy and MS cohorts, from 1052 published viral clones and from other ImmuneACCESS disease sequences. TCRdb cleaned the public reads at Q25 with fastp, built clones with MiXCR and kept in-frame beta chains. Entries that share a CDR3 protein sequence are merged under the most common genes and DNA. TCRdb, rather than the study authors, made the V and J calls. In this sample the table shows 75,000 to 95,000 distinct CDR3 sequences, roughly 94% of which occur a single time. Of the sample, 0.46% is held by the ten largest clones.

Peripheral blood CD8+ and CD4+ T cells from healthy donors, Susac syndrome patients and multiple sclerosis patients were profiled using high-throughput TCR beta sequencing. Susac syndrome patients met recently defined diagnostic criteria for definite or probable disease. Bulk CD8+ and CD4+ T cells were purified magnetically by negative isolation, whereas CD8+ TEMRA cells were enriched by FACS. Blood was collected in EDTA tubes and processed within 24 hours, with PBMCs isolated through density gradient centrifugation. PBMCs intended for TCR sequencing were frozen in liquid nitrogen and were later thawed in a 37 degrees C water bath. Purity of sorted or isolated CD4+, CD8+ and CD8+ TEMRA cells was at least 90%. This sample stems from a study of CD8 T cells in Susac syndrome (dated by TCRdb to the late 2010s). Background for the entire study: Among the sequenced Susac syndrome patients, six had clinically active disease and about eight were in clinical remission. Repertoire sequencing was used to test whether CD8+ T cell activation and differentiation in Susac syndrome was antigen driven. Clonality of the CD8+ T cell repertoire was compared between more than 10 healthy donors, approximately 14 Susac syndrome patients and under 16 multiple sclerosis patients. Susac syndrome patients were therapy-naive, on corticosteroids (some also receiving IVIg), or on IVIg alone at blood withdrawal.

The paper as a whole reports these results and caveats: The TCR sequencing and HLA analysis was acknowledged to have included a relatively small number of individuals. More than 15 Susac-specific public clones were identified in the total CD8+ repertoire, and four to six Susac-specific public clones were identified in the CD8+ TEMRA repertoire. Clonal expansion was observed in Susac syndrome CD8+ repertoires, with the highest expansion in CD8+ TEMRA cells and greater expansion in clinically active than in remitting patients.

The origin of this receptor is a human donor with Susac syndrome. The rearrangement combines TRBV27 with TRBJ2-1; the D region is possibly TRBD1 or TRBD2, each matching across 5 bases. Sequencing was performed on CD8+ T cells from PBMCs. The DNA is as follows: TGTGCCAGCAGTCTCGGGACGGATGAGCAGTTCTTC. Translated, it gives CASSLGTDEQFF.